A single T cell receptor beta chain is shown here with its context. What it recognizes is unknown. The data are from a study of beta chain features in type 1 diabetes. Expressed TCRB transcripts were sequenced after all isolated RNA was converted to cDNA. Several million reads were obtained on average from naive, central memory and regulatory T cell samples. Profiled with immunoSEQ multiplex PCR; TCRdb holds only in-frame clones, not every one. The data show over 150,000 clones, about 8.3% seen once. Each of the sorted populations had a purity greater than 95%. Overall study findings and caveats: All four CD4+ subsets from Type 1 diabetes patients carried moderately but significantly shorter TCRB CDR3s. A cDNA-based sequencing approach could over-represent cells with high TCR expression.

The sequence was obtained from a woman aged 18-29 years with type 1 diabetes. Sequenced: central memory CD4+ T cells from blood.

CDR3 sequence reads: CASSHYRDRATDTQYF. The CDR3 DNA follows: TGCGCCAGCAGCCATTACCGGGACAGAGCCACAGATACGCAGTATTTT. The chain carries TRBV4-3 and TRBJ2-3, with 7 bases that match TRBD1. The CDR3 contains 16 residues. CDR1 and CDR2 from the germline V gene are LGHNA and YSLEER. Trimming took 3 bases from V and 2 from J; bases not matched to a gene: 8.